This is a list of T cell receptor beta chains from one sample in a study of T cell responses to AZD1222 COVID-19 vaccine. Sequencing was performed with immunoSEQ multiplex PCR; in TCRdb, only in-frame clones are kept and a portion is missing. The sample lists about 78,000 clones, about nine tenths occurring once. Sequences were derived from peripheral blood, sampled on day 0 of AZD1222 vaccination. These receptors all come from an adult in good health. Each CDR3 is given with its conserved first and last residue. D genes are given only for firm matches. The listing skips clone size in some rows; elsewhere it reads once, few, many or a size class.

V,J,D,size,DNA,CDR3
TRBV24-1,TRBJ2-5,TRBD1,-,TGTGCCACCAGTGAACAACCCGGGACAGGGGGCCGCGAGACCCAGTACTTC,CATSEQPGTGGRETQYF
TRBV5-1,TRBJ1-3,-,-,TGCGCCAGCAGCTCTACAGGGCGGGGAAACACCATATATTTT,CASSSTGRGNTIYF
TRBV15,TRBJ1-2,TRBD1,-,TGTGCCACCAGCAGGGACCGGACAGGGGAAACCTTC,CATSRDRTGETF
TRBV10-2,TRBJ1-6,-,-,TGCGCCAGCAAAGGCAGCTCCTATAATTCACCCCTCCACTTT,CASKGSSYNSPLHF
TRBV5-6,TRBJ2-2,TRBD1,-,TGTGCCAGCAGCCTCGACAGGGCCGGGGAGCTGTTTTTT,CASSLDRAGELFF
TRBV11-3,TRBJ2-5,-,-,TGTGCCAGCAGCGCGAACATGGGAGCGGATCTTGGAGAGACCCAGTACTTC,CASSANMGADLGETQYF
TRBV6-1,TRBJ2-1,TRBD2,-,TGTGCCAGCAGTGAAACGCGGGAGGCTGAGCAGTTCTTC,CASSETREAEQFF
TRBV7-3,TRBJ2-5,-,-,TGTGCCAGCAGCAACTTAGGGGGGACCCAGTACTTC,CASSNLGGTQYF
TRBV12-5,TRBJ2-7,TRBD1,-,TGTGCTAGTGGCCCAAAGGGACAGGTTACCTACGAGCAGTACTTC,CASGPKGQVTYEQYF
TRBV28,TRBJ1-3,-,-,TGTGCCAGCAGTTCGGGACTCCGGTACTCTGGAAACACCATATATTTT,CASSSGLRYSGNTIYF
TRBV6-5,TRBJ2-1,-,-,TGTGCCAGCAGTTACGATCGGCAGACTCTACCGTTCTTC,CASSYDRQTLPFF
TRBV18,TRBJ1-3,-,-,TGTGCCAGCTCACCGCAGGAGAGCTCTGGAAACACCATATATTTT,CASSPQESSGNTIYF
TRBV18,TRBJ1-6,TRBD1,-,TGTGCCAGCTCACCATCGGGCCAGGGGGCTACACCCCTCCACTTT,CASSPSGQGATPLHF
TRBV7-8,TRBJ1-5,TRBD1,-,TGTGCCAGCAGCGTAGAGGGACAGGGGAGTCAGCCCCAGCATTTT,CASSVEGQGSQPQHF
TRBV6-1,TRBJ1-2,TRBD1,-,TGTGCCAGCAGTGAAGCCCGGACAGGGGGGAACGCTGGCACCTTC,CASSEARTGGNAGTF
TRBV5-4,TRBJ2-1,-,-,TGTGCCAGCAGCTTGGATACGTTCGGTTATGAGCAGTTCTTC,CASSLDTFGYEQFF
TRBV9,TRBJ1-2,-,-,TGTGCCAGCCGGCAGGGCGATGGCTACACCTTC,CASRQGDGYTF
TRBV29-1,TRBJ1-2,-,few,TGCAGCGTTGAAGATCGGGTAGGGGCAGGGCATGGCTACACCTTC,CSVEDRVGAGHGYTF
TRBV5-4,TRBJ2-3,-,-,TGTGCCAGCAGCTTCATGGGATCCACAGATACGCAGTATTTT,CASSFMGSTDTQYF
TRBV5-6,TRBJ2-1,TRBD2,-,TGTGCCAGCAGCTTAATATCCGGGACTAGCGGGAATAATGAGCAGTTCTTC,CASSLISGTSGNNEQFF
TRBV4-3,TRBJ1-1,TRBD1,-,TGCGCCAGCAGCCAAGATAGGAACAGGGGGGGGACTGAAGCTTTCTTT,CASSQDRNRGGTEAFF
TRBV6-5,TRBJ2-5,-,-,TGTGCCAGCAGTTCGACTAGTCAAGAGACCCAGTACTTC,CASSSTSQETQYF
TRBV6-5,TRBJ1-1,TRBD1,once,TGTGCCAGCAGTTGGACAGGACATAAGGGCACTGAAGCTTTCTTT,CASSWTGHKGTEAFF
TRBV27,TRBJ2-1,-,-,TGTGCCAGCAGTTTGTTCCCCTCCTACAATGAGCAGTTCTTC,CASSLFPSYNEQFF
TRBV19,TRBJ2-7,TRBD1,-,TGTGCCAGTAGTCCAGGGGGCTGGTACGAGCAGTACTTC,CASSPGGWYEQYF
TRBV27,TRBJ1-2,TRBD1,-,TGTGCCAGCGGAACAGTCGGGACAGGGGAGAATGAATATGGCTACACCTTC,CASGTVGTGENEYGYTF
TRBV9,TRBJ1-5,-,-,TGTGCCAGCAGCGTAGGTAACAACCCAAATCAGCCCCAGCATTTT,CASSVGNNPNQPQHF
TRBV28,TRBJ1-1,TRBD1,-,TGTGCCAGCAGTCAGACAGGGATGAACACTGAAGCTTTCTTT,CASSQTGMNTEAFF
TRBV10-1,TRBJ2-2,-,-,TGCGCCAGCAGCGACATACTGAACACCGGGGAGCTGTTTTTT,CASSDILNTGELFF
TRBV30,TRBJ2-7,-,-,TGTGCCTGGACTGTATCGGGATCCTACGAGCAGTACTTC,CAWTVSGSYEQYF
TRBV7-3,TRBJ2-7,-,few,TGTGCCAGCAGCTCCCAGCCTTACTACGAGCAGTACTTC,CASSSQPYYEQYF
TRBV29-1,TRBJ1-2,TRBD1,-,TGCAGCGTTGTACAGGGGGAGATTGGCTACACCTTC,CSVVQGEIGYTF
TRBV5-1,TRBJ2-2,-,-,TGCGCCAGCAGCCCAGACAGGAATACGAACACCGGGGAGCTGTTTTTT,CASSPDRNTNTGELFF
TRBV6-6,TRBJ2-3,TRBD2,-,TGTGCCAGCAGTCACCGTTCTGGGACTAGCGGGAGAGTTGATACGCAGTATTTT,CASSHRSGTSGRVDTQYF
TRBV6-6,TRBJ2-2,-,-,TGTGCCAGTTTCCGGGACAAGTACACCGGGGAGCTGTTTTTT,CASFRDKYTGELFF
TRBV5-4,TRBJ2-1,-,-,TGTGCCAGCAGCTTGCAGGGATCTAATGAGCAGTTCTTC,CASSLQGSNEQFF
TRBV18,TRBJ2-1,TRBD2,-,TGTGCCAGCTCACCTGGGACTAGCGGTACCAATGAGCAGTTCTTC,CASSPGTSGTNEQFF